The entry below describes one T cell receptor (beta chain). Its antigen is still unknown. This sample was taken from a study of chemoradiotherapy in HPV16-positive cancers. Study-wide points: Candidate HPV-specific clones and E7-related TCR motifs grew in tumor during treatment.

Germline V gene data show CDR1 as MGHDK and CDR2 as SYGVNS. This CDR3 region has 12 residues. V was shortened by 8 bases and J by 8 bases, with 10 bases between the two germline ends. Here immunoSEQ multiplex PCR was the method, and the copy in TCRdb shows in-frame clones only, minus some. The table lists 2,500 to 3,500 clones, 79% of them singletons. Sample: tumor tissue, taken from a patient who underwent chemoradiotherapy. This sequence originates from a human donor with HPV-associated anogenital cancer. J is TRBJ1-6 and V is TRBV25-1, with D hard to call. The CDR3 spells CASGPEDSPLHF. The CDR3 DNA is TGTGCCAGCGGTCCGGAGGATTCACCCCTCCACTTT.